This entry lists 26 T cell receptor beta chains sequenced from one sample in a study of blood T cell repertoires in COVID-19. Here immunoSEQ multiplex PCR was the method, and the copy in TCRdb shows in-frame clones only, minus some. The sample records roughly 85,000 clones, more than 80% being singletons. Sequencing was done on a sample of peripheral blood. The receptors derive from a man in his forties or fifties with active or convalescent COVID-19.

The gene calls are TRBV18 and TRBJ1-5; no definite D call. This CDR3 is built from 15 residues. CDR1 is KGHSH, CDR2 LQKENI, per germline. V lost 2 bases to trimming and J lost 0 bases, with 8 bases between them. This CDR3 reads CASSPMGDSNQPQHF. DNA for the CDR3: TGTGCCAGCTCACCAATGGGAGATAGCAATCAGCCCCAGCATTTT.

J is TRBJ2-1 and V is TRBV11-3; 9 bases line up with TRBD1. Germline lookup yields CDR1 SGHNT and CDR2 YENEEA. J was trimmed by 7 bases and V by 4 bases; bases with no gene match: 11. This CDR3 has 16 amino acids. The CDR3 nucleotides are TGTGCCAGCAGCTCCCAACAGGGGGCATTAGTGAATGAGCAGTTCTTC. It is translated as CASSSQQGALVNEQFF.

The rearrangement joins TRBV12-5 to TRBJ2-1, with a weak D call TRBD2 (5 bases). Germline V lookup: CDR1 LGHNT, CDR2 FRNRAP. The length of the CDR3 is 15 residues. The ends were cut back, 3 bases at V and 5 bases at J, with 14 bases in the middle. The CDR3 loop is CASGFREQINNEQFF. In DNA, the CDR3 is TGTGCTAGTGGTTTCCGGGAACAGATAAACAATGAGCAGTTCTTC.

This chain uses TRBV9 with TRBJ2-1; 9 positions agree with TRBD2. CDR3 length equals 17 residues. Germline values: CDR1 SGDLS, CDR2 YYNGEE. With V trimmed by 4 bases and J by 0 bases, 8 bases remained unmatched. The CDR3: CASSPASGASSYNEQFF. CDR3 DNA sequence: TGTGCCAGCAGCCCGGCTAGCGGGGCGAGCTCCTACAATGAGCAGTTCTTC.

The chain links TRBV9 to TRBJ2-5; 11 bases map to TRBD2. CDR1 is SGDLS and CDR2 is YYNGEE in the germline V gene. The junction had 6 bases not matched to a gene; V was cut back by 4 bases and J by 4 bases. This CDR3 region has 15 residues. CDR3 sequence: CASSFTGTSGETQYF. The CDR3 DNA reads TGTGCCAGCAGCTTCACCGGGACTAGCGGAGAGACCCAGTACTTC.

V usage is TRBV3-1 (or the pseudogene TRBV3-2) and J usage is TRBJ2-3; 15 bases match TRBD2. The V segment lost 4 bases and the J segment 2 bases; nucleotides outside the gene matches: 4. CDR1 is LGHDT, CDR2 YNNKEL, per germline (reference sequence). The length of the CDR3 is 17 residues. The CDR3 DNA sequence: TGTGCCAGCAGCCTAGGACTAGCGGGAGGGCCCACAGATACGCAGTATTTT. Encoded protein: CASSLGLAGGPTDTQYF.

The chain has TRBV24-1 and TRBJ1-3; TRBD1 might be the D (5 bases). The CDR3 runs 16 residues. Between the trimmed V and J ends, which lost 2 bases and 4 bases, there was a span of 14 bases. Germline CDR1 is KGHDR and CDR2 is SFDVKD. CDR3 amino acids: CATSDSGRTSGNTIYF. CDR3 in DNA: TGTGCCACCAGTGATTCGGGTCGGACATCCGGAAACACCATATATTTT.

The chain couples TRBV11-2 to TRBJ1-3; TRBD1 might be the D (6 bases). Per the germline V gene, CDR1 is SGHAT and CDR2 is FQNNGV. CDR3 length: 15 amino acids. Trimming removed 4 bases from V and 0 bases from J, with 10 bases in between. CDR3: CASSSRGGSGNTIYF. CDR3 DNA sequence: TGTGCCAGCAGCTCCCGAGGGGGCTCTGGAAACACCATATATTTT.

V is TRBV5-1 and J is TRBJ2-1; 12 bases map to TRBD2. The ends lost 3 bases at V and 7 bases at J; junction bases unmatched: 2. This CDR3 contains 14 residues. The germline gives CDR1 SGHRS, CDR2 YFSETQ. The CDR3 DNA follows: TGCGCCAGCAGCTCAGGGACTAGCGGGAATGAGCAGTTCTTC. Its protein is CASSSGTSGNEQFF.

J is TRBJ2-1 and V is TRBV29-1; the match to TRBD1 covers 9 bases. The V and J ends lost 5 bases and 6 bases, in that order; junction bases with no gene match: 11. CDR3 size: 15 residues. CDR1 and CDR2 from the germline V gene are SQVTM and ANQGSEA. The CDR3 sequence is CSVTPPGQGINEQFF. The CDR3 DNA reads as TGCAGCGTTACACCACCGGGACAGGGTATCAATGAGCAGTTCTTC.

The chain's CDR3 is CASSPASRWETQYF. DNA of the CDR3: TGTGCCAGCAGCCCCGCCTCTAGATGGGAGACCCAGTACTTC. The rearrangement joins TRBV6-5 to TRBJ2-5, with D uncertain. Germline lookup yields CDR1 MNHEY and CDR2 SVGAGI. This CDR3 is 14 amino acids long. The V gene lost 6 bases and the J gene lost 5 bases, with 16 bases spanning the gap.

This chain joins TRBV5-1 and TRBJ2-6, with D hard to call. The CDR3 extends over 15 amino acids. V gave up 0 bases and J gave up 0 bases, with 4 bases separating them. Germline V gene sequence: CDR1 SGHRS, CDR2 YFSETQ. CDR3 residues: CASSLALSGANVLTF. CDR3 DNA: TGCGCCAGCAGCTTGGCCCTCTCTGGGGCCAACGTCCTGACTTTC. Full variable domain (missing parts from reference TRBV5-1 and TRBJ2-6): KAGVTQTPRYLIKTRGQQVTLSCSPISGHRSVSWYQQTPGQGLQFLFEYFSETQRNKGNFPGRFSGRQFSNSRSEMNVSTLELGDSALYLCASSLALSGANVLTFGAGSRLTVL.

V is TRBV5-1 and J is TRBJ2-1; 7 positions agree with TRBD1. In germline, CDR1 is SGHRS, CDR2 YFSETQ. J was trimmed by 4 bases and V by 4 bases; bases with no gene match: 11. This CDR3 is 16 amino acids long. CDR3 nucleotides: TGCGCCAGCAGCAATCTCCGACAGGGCGCTTACAATGAGCAGTTCTTC. This translates into CASSNLRQGAYNEQFF.

V gene TRBV9 combines with J gene TRBJ2-3; 7 nucleotides line up with TRBD1. CDR1 is SGDLS, CDR2 YYNGEE, per germline. This CDR3 spans 15 amino acids. V trimming: 3 bases; J trimming: 0 bases; junction bases outside the gene matches: 4. CDR3 bases: TGTGCCAGCAGCGGGACAGGATCGAGCACAGATACGCAGTATTTT. This gives the protein CASSGTGSSTDTQYF.

The chain is built from TRBV10-2 and TRBJ2-7; TRBD2 matches 7 bases. J was trimmed by 0 bases and V by 6 bases; bases with no gene match: 11. This CDR3 region has 16 residues. Germline V lookup: CDR1 WSHSY, CDR2 SAAADI. The CDR3 DNA reads TGCGCCAGCAGCGGCCTCAGGGAGGGGTTCTCCTACGAGCAGTACTTC. It yields the protein CASSGLREGFSYEQYF.

This clone came up a few times. The rearrangement joins TRBV12-3 or TRBV12-4 to TRBJ1-1, with 8 nucleotides matching TRBD1. The CDR3 covers 12 residues. Trimming removed 5 bases from V and 9 bases from J; junction bases left unmatched: 5. CDR3 loop: CASSPGQGKAFF. In DNA, the CDR3 is TGTGCCAGCAGTCCCGGACAGGGTAAAGCTTTCTTT.

The rearrangement links TRBV19 to TRBJ2-2; 10 bases agree with TRBD1. CDR3 length equals 14 residues. V shed 10 bases and J 7 bases; nucleotides not matched to a gene: 9. Germline V gives CDR1 LNHDA, CDR2 SQIVND (reference sequence). CDR3 nucleotides: TGTGCCACCAACACCGGGACAGGGGTCGGGGAGCTGTTTTTT. It specifies CATNTGTGVGELFF.

The V gene is TRBV5-1, the J gene TRBJ2-7; D is unresolved. This CDR3 region has 14 residues. Germline V gene data show CDR1 as SGHRS and CDR2 as YFSETQ. The V end was cut by 0 bases, the J end by 0 bases, with 7 bases between. CDR3 nucleotide sequence: TGCGCCAGCAGCTTGGGCCGTAGCTCCTACGAGCAGTACTTC. Protein sequence: CASSLGRSSYEQYF.

In DNA form, the CDR3 reads TGTGCCAGTAGTATGGGCCAGAACTACAATGAGCAGTTCTTC. It yields the protein CASSMGQNYNEQFF. V usage is TRBV19 and J usage is TRBJ2-1; D ambiguous. Trimming took 3 bases from V and 3 from J, leaving 9 bases between them. The CDR3 contains 14 residues. Germline V gene sequence: CDR1 LNHDA, CDR2 SQIVND (reference sequence).

The chain recombines TRBV5-4 with TRBJ1-2; D gene uncertain. Germline V gene sequence: CDR1 SGHNT, CDR2 YYREEE (reference sequence). The CDR3 contains 13 residues. The V end lost 2 bases, the J end lost 1 base, and 6 bases lay between the germline ends. Here the CDR3 DNA reads TGTGCCAGCAGCTTCCGGGGTAACTATGGCTACACCTTC. Translation gives CASSFRGNYGYTF.

The chain employs TRBV18 and TRBJ2-2, with 8 positions matching TRBD1. This CDR3 has 16 residues. Unmatched junction bases numbered 7, after V lost 2 bases and J lost 5 bases. Per the germline V gene, CDR1 is KGHSH and CDR2 is LQKENI. The CDR3: CASSPRTGQGTGELFF. In DNA, the CDR3 is TGTGCCAGCTCACCAAGGACAGGGCAGGGAACCGGGGAGCTGTTTTTT.

Here the CDR3 DNA reads TGCGCCAGCAGCCAGGACGGGACAGGGAAAAAACTGTTTTTT. Encoded protein: CASSQDGTGKKLFF. The chain employs TRBV4-3 and TRBJ1-4, with TRBD1 matching 9 bases. V gave up 3 bases and J gave up 9 bases; unmatched junction bases: 5. The CDR3 totals 14 residues. Germline V gene sequence: CDR1 LGHNA, CDR2 YSLEER.

The V gene is TRBV3-1 (or the pseudogene TRBV3-2), the J gene TRBJ2-1, with D perhaps matching TRBD2 (6 bases). Germline V CDR1 and CDR2: LGHDT, YNNKEL (reference sequence). Trimming took 1 base from V and 0 from J, leaving 13 bases between them. CDR3 size: 17 residues. The CDR3 nucleotides read TGTGCCAGCAGCCAAGGGAGGGACTCCCGCTCCTACAATGAGCAGTTCTTC. The encoded protein is CASSQGRDSRSYNEQFF.

The DNA of the CDR3 is TGTGCCAGTAGTAGAGTCGGAGATAACTATGGCTACACCTTC. This sequence encodes CASSRVGDNYGYTF. J is TRBJ1-2 and V is TRBV19; D is uncertain. There are 14 residues in the CDR3. V lost 4 bases to trimming and J lost 1 base, with 10 bases between them. Germline assignment: CDR1 LNHDA and CDR2 SQIVND (reference sequence).

The V gene is TRBV29-1, the J gene TRBJ1-1; no clear D gene. CDR1 and CDR2 from the germline V gene are SQVTM and ANQGSEA. Deletions cut 7 bases from V and 4 bases from J, with 19 bases between. The CDR3 is 14 residues long. The CDR3 region is CSARLPATSTEAFF. Here the CDR3 DNA reads TGCAGCGCCCGCCTTCCTGCTACGAGCACTGAAGCTTTCTTT.

This CDR3 is CASSTRDRGTGEGQPQHF. The CDR3 DNA reads as TGTGCCAGCAGCACCCGGGACAGGGGGACAGGAGAGGGTCAGCCCCAGCATTTT. The rearrangement uses TRBV14 and TRBJ1-5, with 11 bases aligning to TRBD1. This CDR3 has 18 residues. V lost 5 bases, J lost 6 bases, and 15 bases stayed unmatched. Germline V gives CDR1 SGHDN, CDR2 FVKESK.